This TCR beta chain was sequenced in a study of shared clonotypes between healthy human individuals. Germline CDR1 MNHNS, CDR2 SASEGT. The CDR3 has 13 residues. Between the trimmed V and J ends, which lost 5 bases and 7 bases, there was a span of 12 bases. It was into CD45RA+ naive and CD45RA-negative memory subsets that the CD4+ cells were split. Several immunoSEQ plates received, in even portions, the genomic DNA of each subset. Method: immunoSEQ multiplex PCR; TCRdb's copy keeps in-frame clones and lacks some. The data contain under 850,000 clones, 55% to 80% of them singletons. The sample consisted of memory CD4+ T cells sorted from blood. Subset denoted: CD45RA-negative fraction. V usage is TRBV6-1 and J usage is TRBJ1-5; D is ambiguous. The TCR sequence derives from a woman aged 25 to 39 in good health. Here the CDR3 reads CASSRTGGQPQHF. In DNA, the CDR3 is TGTGCCAGCAGTCGGACGGGTGGGCAGCCCCAGCATTTT.